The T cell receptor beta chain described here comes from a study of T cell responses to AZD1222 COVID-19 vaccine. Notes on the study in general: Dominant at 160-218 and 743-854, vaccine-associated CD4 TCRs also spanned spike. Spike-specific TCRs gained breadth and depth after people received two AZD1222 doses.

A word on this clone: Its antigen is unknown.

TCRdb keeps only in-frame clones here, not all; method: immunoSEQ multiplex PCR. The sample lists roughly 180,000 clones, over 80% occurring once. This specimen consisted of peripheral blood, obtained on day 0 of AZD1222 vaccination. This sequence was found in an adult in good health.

The CDR3 region is CASGGGSGNTIYF. As DNA, the CDR3 is TGTGCTAGTGGTGGGGGCTCTGGAAACACCATATATTTT. The chain joins TRBV12-5 to TRBJ1-3; a weak D match, TRBD1 (5 bases). V was trimmed by 5 bases and J by 0 bases, leaving 5 bases between them. In germline, CDR1 is LGHNT, CDR2 FRNRAP. This CDR3 has 13 amino acids.